This T cell receptor beta chain was recovered during a study of blood T cells in healthy people across ages. For the study at large: Capture via template switching afforded approximately one barcoded beta molecule per two T cells. Study conclusions and caveats: More naive CD4+ cells and higher diversity marked long-lived donors relative to aged donors. No one knew whether donors had CMV, which possibly confounded expanded clonotype changes. Naive T cell percentage strongly correlated with TCR beta diversity.

On this clonotype: Its antigen is as yet unknown. Possible read error: a much larger clone is one base away.

Next came a second PCR, run for about 6 to 12 cycles, which used a sample-barcoded 5' primer along with a J-beta primer mix. TCRdb reanalysed the 5' RACE reads using MiXCR and keeps one entry per CDR3 protein. The table includes under 1,000,000 distinct CDR3 sequences, roughly 35% detected once. The specimen sequenced was blood. The sequence came from a man aged 18 to 30 in good health.

CDR3: CASSLSYGNGCTF. In DNA form, the CDR3 reads TGTGCCAGCAGCTTATCGTACGGGAACGGCTGCACCTTC. The chain employs TRBV7-9 and TRBJ1-2; no reliable D call. This CDR3 has 13 amino acids. Germline-derived CDR1 and CDR2 are SEHNR and FQNEAQ (reference sequence).